The 5 T cell receptor beta chains below come from one sample, sequenced in a study of blood T cells in healthy people across ages. A J-beta primer mix and a sample-barcoded 5' primer were used in a second PCR of roughly 7 to 12 cycles. MiXCR, applied by TCRdb to the 5' RACE reads, yields one record per CDR3 protein. This sample yields 600,000 to 800,000 distinct CDR3 sequences, of which 45% to 60% are seen a single time; roughly 12% belongs to the top ten. The sequencing sample was made of blood. The source is a woman of 80 years or more in good health.

With respect to this clonotype: A much more abundant neighbour one base away suggests this may be a read error. This chain joins TRBV30 and TRBJ2-3; D unresolved. In germline, CDR1 is GTSNPN, CDR2 SVGIG (reference sequence). This CDR3 comprises 11 residues. The CDR3 region is CASSMSDTQYF. CDR3 nucleotides: TGTGCCTCGAGTATGAGTGATACGCAGTATTTT.

A note on this clonotype: A much larger clone lies one base from this, so it may be a read error. The rearrangement uses TRBV6-6 and TRBJ2-3; TRBD2 is a possible D gene (5 bases). The CDR3 contains 13 residues. The germline V gene encodes CDR1 MNHNY and CDR2 SVGAGI (reference sequence). CDR3 DNA sequence: TGTGCCAGCAGTGACTCCGAGGGAGATACGCAGTATTTT. Protein product: CASSDSEGDTQYF.

In its sample, this clonotype was seen a few times. The chain links TRBV18 to TRBJ1-1; 8 positions agree with TRBD1. With 4 bases clipped from V and 5 bases from J, the junction kept 9 bases outside the gene matches. The CDR3 has 15 residues. Germline CDR1 is KGHSH and CDR2 is LQKENI. The CDR3 loop reads CASSQLTGVRTEAFF. In nucleotides, the CDR3 is TGTGCCAGCTCACAGTTGACAGGGGTAAGGACTGAAGCTTTCTTT.

This chain links TRBV9 with TRBJ2-5; D is ambiguous. Trimming cost V 1 base and J 3 bases, with 13 bases left between them. This CDR3 has 15 amino acids. Germline V gene sequence: CDR1 SGDLS, CDR2 YYNGEE. The CDR3, as DNA: TGTGCCAGCAGCGTAACAACAGCTGAGGAAGAGACCCAGTACTTC. It yields the protein CASSVTTAEEETQYF.

This chain joins TRBV20-1 and TRBJ2-1; no clear D gene. V lost 6 bases to trimming and J lost 8 bases, with 26 bases between them. The germline CDR1 and CDR2 sequences are DFQATT and SNEGSKA (reference sequence). The CDR3 runs to 16 residues. The CDR3 nucleotides are TGCAGTGCGGCTCGGGCTAGGGTCAACTATATCGATGAGCAGTTCTTC. Protein product: CSAARARVNYIDEQFF.